This T cell receptor beta chain was observed in a study of OX40 agonist ivuxolimab in advanced cancers. About the full investigation: The costimulatory receptor OX40 (CD134) was targeted by ivuxolimab, a fully human IgG2 agonistic monoclonal antibody. Intravenous ivuxolimab was administered to patients every 2 weeks at six dose levels: 0.01, 0.1, 0.3, 1.5, 3 and 10 mg/kg. Of the roughly 51 patients in dose escalation, 19 had hepatocellular carcinoma, about 15 had melanoma, 9 had renal cell carcinoma and 9 had head and neck cancer. In the dose-escalation cohort, 82.7% of patients were male, and the mean age was approximately 55 years, with a range of roughly 23 to 85. Prior anti-PD-1, anti-PD-L1 or anti-CTLA-4 therapy was permitted, and approximately 39% of dose-escalation patients had received checkpoint inhibitors. Partial responses occurred in three dose-escalation patients: two with cutaneous melanoma and one with hepatocellular carcinoma. Peripheral TCRbeta sequencing was intended to test whether TCR sequence diversity was altered and clonal T-cell expansion was caused by ivuxolimab. The monotherapy dose-escalation portion (N of about 49 patients) of the phase I ivuxolimab trial is reported in the paper.

The germline V gene sets CDR1 to SGDLS and CDR2 to YYNGEE. V is shortened by 0 bases, J by 0 bases, and the region joining them spans 9 bases. Measured from the cysteine to the phenylalanine, the CDR3 is 16 residues long. The kept DNA is CDR3 alone, 48 bases in frame from the first base. To sequence the TCRbeta CDR3 region, genomic DNA was isolated from the sorted cells. The immunoSEQ Assay was used to sequence the TCRbeta CDR3 regions. TCRdb limited this immuneACCESS table to in-frame rearrangements with V and J called. A share of clones is missing; checked studies link under half to unresolved V genes, and the rest is unexplained. This sample comprises roughly 25,000 clones, approximately 80% of them detected only once. The top ten hold around 32% of the sample. Summary of the overall study and its limitations: At doses from 0.1 to 3.0 mg/kg, clonal expansion was seen in both CD4+ and CD8+ blood T cells between baseline and week 6. After ivuxolimab, CD8+ T cells had more expanded clones than CD4+ T cells on average. In partial responders in the 0.1-3.0 mg/kg groups, normalized peripheral clonal expansion was found to be among the lowest, especially among CD8+ T cells. Low levels of normalized T-cell clonal expansion were also seen in some patients who did not respond. Antigen specificity was not determined for the clonally expanded peripheral T cells.

To note about this clone: No cognate antigen has been identified for it. No quality values exist for individual bases; no much larger clone is one base distant.

Patients with a history of autoimmune disease or receiving systemic immunosuppression were excluded from the trial. Peripheral blood for TCR sequencing was drawn from every dose cohort at baseline, at cycle 4 day 1 and at cycle 7 day 1. Samples came from an open-label, multicenter, first-in-human phase I dose-escalation trial of ivuxolimab. Adults with locally advanced or metastatic melanoma, renal cell, hepatocellular, or head and neck squamous cell carcinoma were enrolled in the trial. Before TCR sequencing, CD4+ T cells and CD8+ T cells were sorted from peripheral blood as separate populations. The rearrangement combines TRBV9 with TRBJ2-2; the D gene lacks a confident call. The clonotype was recovered from an adult with an advanced solid tumor such as melanoma, head and neck, liver or kidney cancer. The source was CD4+ or CD8+ T cells sorted from blood, collected in a trial of the OX40 agonist ivuxolimab. At the DNA level, the sequence is TGTGCCAGCAGCGTAGGGGGAAATCCGAACACCGGGGAGCTGTTTTTT. It is translated as CASSVGGNPNTGELFF.